The sequence of this T cell receptor (beta chain) was determined in a study of shared clonotypes between healthy human individuals. V was clipped by 0 bases and J by 4 bases, with 9 bases between them. The CDR3 spans 14 residues. Germline V CDR1 and CDR2: LGHNA, YSLEER. This was a deep-level run. The method was immunoSEQ multiplex PCR; TCRdb's version includes in-frame clones alone and lacks a portion of them. The data show about 2.1 million clones, with approximately 94% seen just once and more than 1.5% held by the top ten. Naive CD8 cells comprised CD45RO-negative, CCR7-positively selected cells, excluding terminally differentiated effector memory CD45RA+ cells.

The sample consisted of naive CD8+ T cells from PBMCs. J is TRBJ2-5 and V is TRBV4-3; D ambiguous. The clonotype originates from a man between 18 and 29 years old in good health. Some clones in this sample may be carry-over from other donors' samples. This CDR3 reads CASSQDWGAETQYF. The CDR3 coding sequence is TGCGCCAGCAGCCAAGATTGGGGTGCAGAGACCCAGTACTTC.